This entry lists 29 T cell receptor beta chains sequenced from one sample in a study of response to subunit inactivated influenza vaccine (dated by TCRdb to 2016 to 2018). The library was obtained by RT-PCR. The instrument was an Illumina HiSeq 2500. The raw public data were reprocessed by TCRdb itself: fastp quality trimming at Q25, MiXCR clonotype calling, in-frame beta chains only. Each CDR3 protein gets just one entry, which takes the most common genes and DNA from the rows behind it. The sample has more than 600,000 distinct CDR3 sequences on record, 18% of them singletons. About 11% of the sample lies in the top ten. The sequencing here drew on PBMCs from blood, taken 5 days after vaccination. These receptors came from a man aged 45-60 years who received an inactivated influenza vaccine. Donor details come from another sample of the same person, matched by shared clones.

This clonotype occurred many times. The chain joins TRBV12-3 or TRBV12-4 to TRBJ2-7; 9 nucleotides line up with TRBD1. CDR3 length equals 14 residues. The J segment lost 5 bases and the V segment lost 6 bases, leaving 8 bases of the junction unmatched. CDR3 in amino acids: CASRTGTGIHEQYF. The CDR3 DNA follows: TGTGCCAGCAGGACCGGGACAGGGATCCACGAGCAGTACTTC.

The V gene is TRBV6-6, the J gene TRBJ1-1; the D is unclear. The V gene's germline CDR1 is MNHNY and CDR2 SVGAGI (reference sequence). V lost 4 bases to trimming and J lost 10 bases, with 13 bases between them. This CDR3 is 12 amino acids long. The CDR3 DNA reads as TGTGCCAGCAGTTCACTATCCCAAGGAGCTTTCTTT. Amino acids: CASSSLSQGAFF.

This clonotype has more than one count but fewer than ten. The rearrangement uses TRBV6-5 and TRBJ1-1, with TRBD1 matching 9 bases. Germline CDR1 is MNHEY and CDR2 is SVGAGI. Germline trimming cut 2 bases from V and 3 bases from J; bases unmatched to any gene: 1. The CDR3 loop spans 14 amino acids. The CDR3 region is CASSYGTGYTEAFF. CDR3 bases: TGTGCCAGCAGTTACGGGACAGGGTACACTGAAGCTTTCTTT.

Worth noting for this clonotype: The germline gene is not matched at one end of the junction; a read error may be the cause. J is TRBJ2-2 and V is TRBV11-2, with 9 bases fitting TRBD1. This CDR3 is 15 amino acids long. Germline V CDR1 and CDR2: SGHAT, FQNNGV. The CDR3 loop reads CASSSTGGNTRELFF. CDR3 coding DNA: TGTGCCAGCAGCTCGACAGGGGGAAACACCAGGGAGCTGTTTTTT. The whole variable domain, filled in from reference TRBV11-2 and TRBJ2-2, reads EAGVAQSPRYKIIEKRQSVAFWCNPISGHATLYWYQQILGQGPKLLIQFQNNGVVDDSQLPKDRFSAERLKGVDSTLKIQPAKLEDSAVYLCASSSTGGNTRELFFGEGSRLTVL.

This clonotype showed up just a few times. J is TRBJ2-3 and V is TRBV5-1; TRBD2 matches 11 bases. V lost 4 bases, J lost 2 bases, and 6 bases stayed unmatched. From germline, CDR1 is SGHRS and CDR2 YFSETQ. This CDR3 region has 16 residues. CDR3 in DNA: TGCGCCAGCAGCCTCCCGGGACTAGCGGCCACAGATACGCAGTATTTT. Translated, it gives CASSLPGLAATDTQYF.

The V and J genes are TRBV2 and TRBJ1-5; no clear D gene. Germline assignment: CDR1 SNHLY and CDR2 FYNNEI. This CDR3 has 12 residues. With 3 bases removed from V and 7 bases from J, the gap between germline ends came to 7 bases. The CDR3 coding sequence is TGTGCCAGCAGTGAGCTAAAACAGCCCCAGCATTTT. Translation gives CASSELKQPQHF. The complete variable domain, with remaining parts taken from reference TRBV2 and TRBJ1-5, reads EPEVTQTPSHQVTQMGQEVILRCVPISNHLYFYWYRQILGQKVEFLVSFYNNEISEKSEIFDDQFSVERPDGSNFTLKIRSTKLEDSAMYFCASSELKQPQHFGDGTRLSIL.

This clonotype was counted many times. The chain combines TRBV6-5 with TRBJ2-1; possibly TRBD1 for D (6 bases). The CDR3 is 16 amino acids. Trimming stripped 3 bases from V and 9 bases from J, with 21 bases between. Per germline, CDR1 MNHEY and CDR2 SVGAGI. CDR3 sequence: CASSYSGGTPVFEQFF. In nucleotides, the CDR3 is TGTGCCAGCAGTTATAGTGGGGGCACTCCCGTTTTTGAGCAGTTCTTC.

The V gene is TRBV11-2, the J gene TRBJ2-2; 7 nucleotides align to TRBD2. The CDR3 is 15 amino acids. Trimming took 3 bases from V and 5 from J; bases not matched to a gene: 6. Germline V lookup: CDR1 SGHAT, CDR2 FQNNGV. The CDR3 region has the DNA TGTGCCAGCAGCTTGATGCCGGGACTAACCGGGGAGCTGTTTTTT. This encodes CASSLMPGLTGELFF. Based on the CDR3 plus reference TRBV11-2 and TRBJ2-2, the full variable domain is EAGVAQSPRYKIIEKRQSVAFWCNPISGHATLYWYQQILGQGPKLLIQFQNNGVVDDSQLPKDRFSAERLKGVDSTLKIQPAKLEDSAVYLCASSLMPGLTGELFFGEGSRLTVL.

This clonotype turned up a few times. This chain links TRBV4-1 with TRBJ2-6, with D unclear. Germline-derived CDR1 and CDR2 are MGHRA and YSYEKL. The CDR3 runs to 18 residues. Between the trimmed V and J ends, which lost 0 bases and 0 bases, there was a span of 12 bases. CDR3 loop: CASSQDPLLNSGANVLTF. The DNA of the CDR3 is TGCGCCAGCAGCCAAGATCCTCTCCTAAACTCTGGGGCCAACGTCCTGACTTTC.

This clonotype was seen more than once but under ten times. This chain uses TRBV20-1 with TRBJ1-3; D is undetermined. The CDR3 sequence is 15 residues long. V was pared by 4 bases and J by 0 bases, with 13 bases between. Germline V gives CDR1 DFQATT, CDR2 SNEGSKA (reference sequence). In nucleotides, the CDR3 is TGCAGTGCTACCGAGGACTCGAACTCTGGAAACACCATATATTTT. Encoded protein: CSATEDSNSGNTIYF.

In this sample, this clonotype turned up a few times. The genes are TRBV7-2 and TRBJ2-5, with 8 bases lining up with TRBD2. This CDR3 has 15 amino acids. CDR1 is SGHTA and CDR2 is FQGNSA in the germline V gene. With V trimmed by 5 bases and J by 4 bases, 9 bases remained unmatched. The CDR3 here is CASSLGNRGGETQYF. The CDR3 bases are TGTGCCAGCAGCCTCGGCAATCGGGGGGGAGAGACCCAGTACTTC.

CDR3 sequence (DNA): TGCAGTGCTAGAGATACCGCTAGGAGCTACGAGCAGTACTTC. Encoded protein: CSARDTARSYEQYF. J is TRBJ2-7 and V is TRBV20-1; D uncertain. The germline gives CDR1 DFQATT, CDR2 SNEGSKA (reference sequence). The CDR3 contains 14 residues. Trimming removed 0 bases from V and 3 bases from J, with 12 bases in between.

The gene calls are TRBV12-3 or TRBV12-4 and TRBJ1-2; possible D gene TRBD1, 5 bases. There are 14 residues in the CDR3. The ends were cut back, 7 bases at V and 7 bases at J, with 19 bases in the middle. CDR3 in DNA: TGTGCCAGCAATAACCGGGCCTCAGGGTCTGGCTACACCTTC. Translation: CASNNRASGSGYTF.

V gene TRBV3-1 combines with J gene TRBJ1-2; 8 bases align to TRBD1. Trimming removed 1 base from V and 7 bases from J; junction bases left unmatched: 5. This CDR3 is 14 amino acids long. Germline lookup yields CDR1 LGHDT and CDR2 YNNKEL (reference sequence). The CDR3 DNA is TGTGCCAGCAGCCAAGTCAGGGGGCCTGGTGGCTACACCTTC. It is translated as CASSQVRGPGGYTF.

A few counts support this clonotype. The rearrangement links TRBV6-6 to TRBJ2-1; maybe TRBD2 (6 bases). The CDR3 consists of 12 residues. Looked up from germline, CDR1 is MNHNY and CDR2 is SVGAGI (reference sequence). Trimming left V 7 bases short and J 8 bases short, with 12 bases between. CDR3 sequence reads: CASTIGGDEQFF. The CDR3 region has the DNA TGTGCCAGCACAATCGGAGGGGATGAGCAGTTCTTC.

The CDR3 sequence is CASSPRQRPYGYTF. Written as DNA, the CDR3 is TGTGCCAGCAGTCCCAGGCAAAGACCCTATGGCTACACCTTC. The chain joins TRBV6-1 to TRBJ1-2; D unclear. Trimming stripped 5 bases from V and 4 bases from J, with 14 bases between. Germline V gene data show CDR1 as MNHNS and CDR2 as SASEGT. There are 14 residues in the CDR3.

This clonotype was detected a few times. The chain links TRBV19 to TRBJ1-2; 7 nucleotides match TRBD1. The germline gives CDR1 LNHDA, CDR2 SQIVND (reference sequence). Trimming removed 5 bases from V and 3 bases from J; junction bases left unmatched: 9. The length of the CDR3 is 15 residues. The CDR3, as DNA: TGTGCCAGTAGTCCCTGGGGGGGGACAGACTATGGCTACACCTTC. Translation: CASSPWGGTDYGYTF. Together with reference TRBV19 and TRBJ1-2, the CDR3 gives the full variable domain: DGGITQSPKYLFRKEGQNVTLSCEQNLNHDAMYWYRQDPGQGLRLIYYSQIVNDFQKGDIAEGYSVSREKKESFPLTVTSAQKNPTAFYLCASSPWGGTDYGYTFGSGTRLTVV.

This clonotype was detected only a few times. CDR3 bases: TGTGCCAGCAGTTTCCATGGAAGGGAGCTGTTTTTT. It specifies CASSFHGRELFF. The chain links TRBV27 to TRBJ2-2; D not certain. Germline CDR1 and CDR2: MNHEY and SMNVEV (reference sequence). The CDR3 length is 12 residues. V lost 3 bases to trimming and J lost 9 bases, with 8 bases between them.

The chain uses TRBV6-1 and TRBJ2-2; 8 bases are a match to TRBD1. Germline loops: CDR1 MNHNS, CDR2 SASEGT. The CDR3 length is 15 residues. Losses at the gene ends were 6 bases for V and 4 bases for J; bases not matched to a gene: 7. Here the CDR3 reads CASSWTGLGTGELFF. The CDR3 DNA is TGTGCCAGCAGCTGGACAGGGTTAGGCACCGGGGAGCTGTTTTTT.

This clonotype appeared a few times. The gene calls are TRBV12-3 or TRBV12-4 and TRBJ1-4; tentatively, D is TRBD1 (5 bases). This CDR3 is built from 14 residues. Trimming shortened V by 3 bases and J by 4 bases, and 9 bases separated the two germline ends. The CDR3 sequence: CASSLRGVNEKLFF. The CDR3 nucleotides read TGTGCCAGCAGTTTGCGAGGGGTTAATGAAAAACTGTTTTTT.

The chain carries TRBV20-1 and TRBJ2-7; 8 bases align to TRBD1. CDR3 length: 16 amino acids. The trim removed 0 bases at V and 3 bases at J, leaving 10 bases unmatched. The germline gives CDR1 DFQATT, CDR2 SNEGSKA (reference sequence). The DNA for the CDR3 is TGCAGTGCTAGAGATCTGGACAGGGCCGGTATCTACGAGCAGTACTTC. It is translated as CSARDLDRAGIYEQYF.

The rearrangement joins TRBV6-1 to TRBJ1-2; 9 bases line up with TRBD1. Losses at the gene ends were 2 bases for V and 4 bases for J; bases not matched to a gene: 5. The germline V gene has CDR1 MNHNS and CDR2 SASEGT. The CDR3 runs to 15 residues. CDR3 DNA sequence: TGTGCCAGCAGTGAAACTACAGGGGGCATCTATGGCTACACCTTC. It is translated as CASSETTGGIYGYTF.

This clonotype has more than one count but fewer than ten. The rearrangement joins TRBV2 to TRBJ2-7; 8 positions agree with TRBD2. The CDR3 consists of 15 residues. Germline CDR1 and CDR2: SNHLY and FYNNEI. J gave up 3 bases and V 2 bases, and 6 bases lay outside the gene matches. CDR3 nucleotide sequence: TGTGCCAGCAGTGAACAAGCGGGGGTCCGCTACGAGCAGTACTTC. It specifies CASSEQAGVRYEQYF. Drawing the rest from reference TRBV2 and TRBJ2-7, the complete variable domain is EPEVTQTPSHQVTQMGQEVILRCVPISNHLYFYWYRQILGQKVEFLVSFYNNEISEKSEIFDDQFSVERPDGSNFTLKIRSTKLEDSAMYFCASSEQAGVRYEQYFGPGTRLTVT.

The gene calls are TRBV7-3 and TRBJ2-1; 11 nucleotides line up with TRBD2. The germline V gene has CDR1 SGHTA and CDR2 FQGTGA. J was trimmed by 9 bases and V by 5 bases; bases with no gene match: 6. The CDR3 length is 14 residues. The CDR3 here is CASSQGTSGREQFF. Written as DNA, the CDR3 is TGTGCCAGCAGCCAAGGGACTAGCGGCCGTGAGCAGTTCTTC.

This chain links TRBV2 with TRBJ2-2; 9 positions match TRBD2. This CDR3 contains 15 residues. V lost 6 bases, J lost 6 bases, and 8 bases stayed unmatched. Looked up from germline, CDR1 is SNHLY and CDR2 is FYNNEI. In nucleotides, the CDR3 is TGTGCCAGCAGATTCGGACTAGCGTCATCCGGGGAGCTGTTTTTT. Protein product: CASRFGLASSGELFF.

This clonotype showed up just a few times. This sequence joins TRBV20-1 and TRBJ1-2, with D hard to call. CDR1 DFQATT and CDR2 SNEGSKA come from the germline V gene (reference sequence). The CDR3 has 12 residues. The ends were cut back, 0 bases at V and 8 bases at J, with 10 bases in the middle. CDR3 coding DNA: TGCAGTGCTAGAGATCGATTCTGGGGCTACACCTTC. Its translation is CSARDRFWGYTF.

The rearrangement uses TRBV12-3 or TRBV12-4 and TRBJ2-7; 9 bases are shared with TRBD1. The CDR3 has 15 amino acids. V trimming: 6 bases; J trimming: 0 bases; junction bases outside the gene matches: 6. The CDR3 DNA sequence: TGTGCCAGCAGCCGGGACAGGGCGAGCTCCTACGAGCAGTACTTC. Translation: CASSRDRASSYEQYF.

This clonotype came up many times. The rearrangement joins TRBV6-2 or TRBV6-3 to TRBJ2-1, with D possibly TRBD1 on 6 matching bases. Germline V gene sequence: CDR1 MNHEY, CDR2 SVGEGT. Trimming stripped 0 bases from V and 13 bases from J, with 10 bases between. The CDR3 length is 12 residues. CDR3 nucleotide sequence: TGTGCCAGCAGTTACTCCCCAGGGGTTCAGTTCTTC. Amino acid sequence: CASSYSPGVQFF.

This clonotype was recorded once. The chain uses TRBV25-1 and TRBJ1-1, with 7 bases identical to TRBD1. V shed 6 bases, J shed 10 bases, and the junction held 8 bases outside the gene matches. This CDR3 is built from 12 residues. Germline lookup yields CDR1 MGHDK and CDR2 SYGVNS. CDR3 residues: CASSGITGVAFF. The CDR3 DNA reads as TGTGCCAGCAGCGGAATTACAGGGGTAGCTTTCTTT.